This T cell receptor beta chain appears in the sequencing data of a study of OX40 agonist ivuxolimab in advanced cancers. Study context: Patients were given ivuxolimab, an antibody that agonizes OX40 (CD134).

This clone showed up just a few times. The CDR3 covers 14 residues. Germline assignment: CDR1 GTSNPN and CDR2 SVGIG (reference sequence). Libraries were prepared by immunoSEQ multiplex PCR; TCRdb keeps only in-frame clonotypes and omits some of them. In the table there are roughly 100,000 clones, about 85% of which are singletons. The V and J genes are TRBV30 and TRBJ2-1, with a tentative D call TRBD1 (6 bases). The specimen comprised CD4+ or CD8+ T cells sorted from blood, sampled in a trial of the OX40 agonist ivuxolimab. This receptor was taken from an adult with an advanced solid tumor such as melanoma, head and neck, liver or kidney cancer. The CDR3 sequence is CASDRSARGHEQFF. In DNA, the CDR3 is TGTGCTAGTGACAGGTCGGCAAGAGGGCATGAGCAGTTCTTC.